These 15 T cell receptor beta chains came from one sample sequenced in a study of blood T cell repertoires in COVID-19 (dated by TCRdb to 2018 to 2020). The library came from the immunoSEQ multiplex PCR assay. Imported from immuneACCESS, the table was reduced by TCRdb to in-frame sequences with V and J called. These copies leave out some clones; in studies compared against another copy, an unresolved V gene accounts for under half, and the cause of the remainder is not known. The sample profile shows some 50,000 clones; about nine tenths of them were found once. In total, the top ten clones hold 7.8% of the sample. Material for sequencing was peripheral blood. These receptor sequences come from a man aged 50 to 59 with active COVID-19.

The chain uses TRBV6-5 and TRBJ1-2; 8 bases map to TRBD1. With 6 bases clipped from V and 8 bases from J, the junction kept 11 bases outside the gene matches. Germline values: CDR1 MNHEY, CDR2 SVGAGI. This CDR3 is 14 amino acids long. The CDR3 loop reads CASSFDQGARGYTF. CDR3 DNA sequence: TGTGCCAGCAGCTTCGACCAGGGGGCGCGGGGCTACACCTTC.

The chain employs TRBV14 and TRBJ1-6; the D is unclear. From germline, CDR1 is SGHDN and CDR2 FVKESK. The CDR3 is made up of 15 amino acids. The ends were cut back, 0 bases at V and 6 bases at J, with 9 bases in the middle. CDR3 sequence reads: CASSQDLGSNSPLHF. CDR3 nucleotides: TGTGCCAGCAGCCAAGATCTGGGCAGTAATTCACCCCTCCACTTT.

The CDR3 sequence is CASSSRTSGIPDTQYF. CDR3 sequence (DNA): TGTGCCAGCAGCTCCCGGACTAGCGGGATCCCAGATACGCAGTATTTT. The chain couples TRBV7-9 to TRBJ2-3; TRBD2 matches 12 bases. CDR1 and CDR2 (germline): SEHNR, FQNEAQ (reference sequence). The length of the CDR3 is 16 residues. After removal of 4 bases from V and 4 bases from J, the junction contained 6 bases not matched to a gene.

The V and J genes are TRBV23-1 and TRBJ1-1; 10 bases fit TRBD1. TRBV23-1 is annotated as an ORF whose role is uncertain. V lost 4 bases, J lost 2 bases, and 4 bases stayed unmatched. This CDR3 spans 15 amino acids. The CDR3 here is CASSPDRGRNTEAFF. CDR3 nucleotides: TGCGCCAGCAGTCCGGACAGGGGGAGAAACACTGAAGCTTTCTTT.

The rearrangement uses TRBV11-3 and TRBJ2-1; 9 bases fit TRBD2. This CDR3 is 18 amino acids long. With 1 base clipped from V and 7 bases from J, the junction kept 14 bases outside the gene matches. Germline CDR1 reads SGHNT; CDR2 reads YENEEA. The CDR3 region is CASSLVLLAGPGGNEQFF. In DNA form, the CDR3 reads TGTGCCAGCAGCTTAGTCCTCCTAGCGGGACCGGGGGGGAATGAGCAGTTCTTC.

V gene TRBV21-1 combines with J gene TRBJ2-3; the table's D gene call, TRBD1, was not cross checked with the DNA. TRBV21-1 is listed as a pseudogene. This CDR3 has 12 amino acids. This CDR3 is CASSFRADTQYF. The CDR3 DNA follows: TGTGCCAGCAGCTTCAGGGCGGATACGCAGTATTTT.

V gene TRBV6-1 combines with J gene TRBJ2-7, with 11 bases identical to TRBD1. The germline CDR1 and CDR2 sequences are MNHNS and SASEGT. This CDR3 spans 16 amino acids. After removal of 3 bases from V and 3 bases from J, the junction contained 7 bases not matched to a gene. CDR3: CASSEAGQGAGYEQYF. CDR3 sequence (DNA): TGTGCCAGCAGTGAGGCCGGACAGGGGGCTGGCTACGAGCAGTACTTC.

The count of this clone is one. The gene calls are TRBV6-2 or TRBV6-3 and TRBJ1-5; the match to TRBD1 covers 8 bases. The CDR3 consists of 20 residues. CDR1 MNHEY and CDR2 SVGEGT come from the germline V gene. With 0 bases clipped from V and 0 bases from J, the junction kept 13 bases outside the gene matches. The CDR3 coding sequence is TGTGCCAGCAGTTACTCGAACCGACAGGGGACCCTCTATAGCAATCAGCCCCAGCATTTT. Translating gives CASSYSNRQGTLYSNQPQHF.

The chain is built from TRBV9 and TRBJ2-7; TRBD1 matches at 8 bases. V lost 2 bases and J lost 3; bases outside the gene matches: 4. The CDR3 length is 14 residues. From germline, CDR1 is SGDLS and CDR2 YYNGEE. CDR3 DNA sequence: TGTGCCAGCAGCGTGCAGGGGGCGGACTACGAGCAGTACTTC. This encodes CASSVQGADYEQYF.

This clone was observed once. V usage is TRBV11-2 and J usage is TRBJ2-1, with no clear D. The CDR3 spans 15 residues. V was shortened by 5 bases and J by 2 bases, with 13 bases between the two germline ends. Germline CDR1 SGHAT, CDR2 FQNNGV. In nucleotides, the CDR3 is TGTGCCAGCAGCGCCTGGGCCGCTCCCTACAATGAGCAGTTCTTC. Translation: CASSAWAAPYNEQFF.

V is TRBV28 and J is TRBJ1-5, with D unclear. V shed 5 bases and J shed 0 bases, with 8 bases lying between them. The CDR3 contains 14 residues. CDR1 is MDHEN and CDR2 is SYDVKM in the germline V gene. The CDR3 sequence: CASSQVDSNQPQHF. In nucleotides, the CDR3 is TGTGCCAGCAGTCAGGTAGATAGCAATCAGCCCCAGCATTTT.

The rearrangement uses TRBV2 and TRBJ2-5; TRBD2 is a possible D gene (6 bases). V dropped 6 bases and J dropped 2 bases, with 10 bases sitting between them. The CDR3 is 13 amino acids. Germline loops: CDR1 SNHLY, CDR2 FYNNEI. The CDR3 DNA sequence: TGTGCCAGCAGCCCGGGACTTCAAGAGACCCAGTACTTC. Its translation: CASSPGLQETQYF.

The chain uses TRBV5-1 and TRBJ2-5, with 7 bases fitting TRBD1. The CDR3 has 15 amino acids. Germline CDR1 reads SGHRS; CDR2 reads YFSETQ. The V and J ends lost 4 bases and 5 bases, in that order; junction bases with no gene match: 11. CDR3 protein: CASSPDRVGQETQYF. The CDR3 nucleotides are TGCGCCAGCAGCCCAGACAGGGTTGGGCAGGAGACCCAGTACTTC.

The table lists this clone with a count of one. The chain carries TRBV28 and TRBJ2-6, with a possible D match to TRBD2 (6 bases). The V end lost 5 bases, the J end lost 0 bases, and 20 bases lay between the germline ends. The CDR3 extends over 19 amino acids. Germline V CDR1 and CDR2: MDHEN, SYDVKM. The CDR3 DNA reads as TGTGCCAGCAGTCCAGTTTGGGGGGATAAAGGCTCTGGGGCCAACGTCCTGACTTTC. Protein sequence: CASSPVWGDKGSGANVLTF.

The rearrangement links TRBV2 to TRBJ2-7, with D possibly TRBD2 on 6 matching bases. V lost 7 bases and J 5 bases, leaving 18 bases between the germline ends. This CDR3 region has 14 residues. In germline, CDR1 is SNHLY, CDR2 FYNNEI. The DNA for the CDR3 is TGTGCCAGCACCCCCGGAGGGAAGTTCCACGAGCAGTACTTC. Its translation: CASTPGGKFHEQYF.